This is a list of T cell receptor beta chains from one sample in a study of blood T cell repertoires in COVID-19. Clones were sequenced by immunoSEQ multiplex PCR, and TCRdb holds only the in-frame ones, with some missing. Of over 200,000 clones listed, approximately 83% are singletons. Material for sequencing was peripheral blood. These receptors all stem from a woman aged 30 to 39 with COVID-19, enrolled during active disease. Each CDR3 is given with its conserved first and last residue. A D gene is named only where the DNA matches it firmly. Some rows have no size entry. The others give once, few or many, or a class for an expanded clone.

size,J,D,V,CDR3,DNA
few,TRBJ2-4,TRBD1,TRBV6-6,CASSRQGSGAKNIQYF,TGTGCCAGCAGCCGACAGGGAAGTGGGGCCAAAAACATTCAGTACTTC
NA,TRBJ1-1,TRBD1,TRBV19,CASSMGQHNTEAFF,TGTGCCAGTAGTATGGGACAGCATAACACTGAAGCTTTCTTT
NA,TRBJ2-7,NA,TRBV4-2,CASSDALGREYEQYF,TGTGCCAGCAGCGACGCGTTGGGCCGGGAGTACGAGCAGTACTTC
NA,TRBJ1-2,TRBD1,TRBV5-6,CASSLVGQGGGYTF,TGTGCCAGCAGCTTGGTAGGACAGGGTGGTGGCTACACCTTC
NA,TRBJ2-5,NA,TRBV20-1,CSAARSGAQYF,TGCAGTGCTGCTAGGTCGGGGGCCCAGTACTTC
NA,TRBJ2-4,NA,TRBV30,CAWSVLSSGLAKNIQYF,TGTGCCTGGAGTGTACTTTCGTCGGGATTAGCCAAAAACATTCAGTACTTC
NA,TRBJ2-5,NA,TRBV19,CASRRDSSAPQYF,TGTGCCAGCCGCCGGGACTCCTCCGCGCCCCAGTACTTC
NA,TRBJ2-2,TRBD2,TRBV19,CASSRPVAGGPNTGELFF,TGTGCCAGTAGCCGCCCCGTAGCGGGGGGGCCAAACACCGGGGAGCTGTTTTTT
NA,TRBJ2-3,NA,TRBV7-2,CASSLRGPDTQYF,TGTGCCAGCAGCTTAAGAGGGCCAGATACGCAGTATTTT
NA,TRBJ1-1,NA,TRBV25-1,CASGPGWGNTEAFF,TGTGCCAGCGGGCCGGGATGGGGGAACACTGAAGCTTTCTTT
NA,TRBJ1-3,NA,TRBV4-3,CASSQGQSSGNTIYF,TGCGCCAGCAGCCAAGGACAGAGCTCTGGAAACACCATATATTTT
once,TRBJ1-1,NA,TRBV3-1/TRBV3-2,CASSQIRNTEAFF,TGTGCCAGCAGCCAAATCCGGAACACTGAAGCTTTCTTT
once,TRBJ1-6,NA,TRBV6-1,CASSAQSRVVSNNSPLHF,TGTGCCAGCAGTGCCCAATCCAGGGTAGTGTCGAATAATTCACCCCTCCACTTT
NA,TRBJ2-7,NA,TRBV3-1/TRBV3-2,CASSQVPRSGYEQYF,TGTGCCAGCAGCCAAGTTCCTAGGTCGGGCTACGAGCAGTACTTC
NA,TRBJ2-7,TRBD2,TRBV7-9,CASSLTTSGGLEQYF,TGTGCCAGCAGCTTAACGACTAGCGGGGGTCTCGAGCAGTACTTC
NA,TRBJ2-1,TRBD2,TRBV9,CASSGLAGFNEQFF,TGTGCCAGCAGCGGGCTAGCGGGTTTTAATGAGCAGTTCTTC
NA,TRBJ1-2,NA,TRBV9,CASSVAPVSTSGGYTF,TGTGCCAGCAGCGTAGCCCCAGTTTCGACCTCGGGTGGCTACACCTTC
NA,TRBJ2-2,NA,TRBV11-2,CASSLERDTGELFF,TGTGCCAGCAGCTTGGAGCGGGACACCGGGGAGCTGTTTTTT
once,TRBJ2-2,TRBD1,TRBV19,CASSPRDRGTGELFF,TGTGCCAGTAGTCCCCGGGACAGGGGAACCGGGGAGCTGTTTTTT